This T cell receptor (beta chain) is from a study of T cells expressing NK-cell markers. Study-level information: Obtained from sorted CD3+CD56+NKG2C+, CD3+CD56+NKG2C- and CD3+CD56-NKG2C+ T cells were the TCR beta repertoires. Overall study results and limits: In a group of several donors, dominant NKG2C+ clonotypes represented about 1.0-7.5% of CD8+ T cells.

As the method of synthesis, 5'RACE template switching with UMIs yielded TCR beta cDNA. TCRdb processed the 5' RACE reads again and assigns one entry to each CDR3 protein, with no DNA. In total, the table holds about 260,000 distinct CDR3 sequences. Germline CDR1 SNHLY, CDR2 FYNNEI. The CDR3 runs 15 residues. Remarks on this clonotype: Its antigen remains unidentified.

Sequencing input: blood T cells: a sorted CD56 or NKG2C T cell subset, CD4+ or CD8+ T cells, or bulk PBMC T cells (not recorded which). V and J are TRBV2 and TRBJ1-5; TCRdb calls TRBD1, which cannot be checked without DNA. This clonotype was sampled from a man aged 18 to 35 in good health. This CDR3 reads CASSENRGQSQPQHF. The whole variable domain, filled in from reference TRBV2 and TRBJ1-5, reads EPEVTQTPSHQVTQMGQEVILRCVPISNHLYFYWYRQILGQKVEFLVSFYNNEISEKSEIFDDQFSVERPDGSNFTLKIRSTKLEDSAMYFCASSENRGQSQPQHFGDGTRLSIL.